This T cell receptor beta chain emerged from a study of post-analysis software for immune sequencing data. Study details: Relapsing-remitting, secondary progressive and progressive-relapsing multiple sclerosis were all included among the disease courses.

Germline-derived CDR1 and CDR2 are MNHNS and SASEGT. J gave up 3 bases and V 3 bases, and 4 bases lay outside the gene matches. This CDR3 has 16 amino acids. Points from the study as a whole: Among a few TRBV segments more frequent in patients than controls were TRBV5-6, TRBV5-1 and TRBV20-1.

Of note for this clonotype: Its antigen is unknown.

Prepared libraries of TCR beta cDNA carried unique molecular identifiers. TCRdb reanalysed the PCR reads using MiXCR and keeps one entry per CDR3 protein. The repertoire has approximately 360,000 distinct CDR3 sequences, around 33% of them found once; the top ten carry roughly an eighth. This chain joins TRBV6-1 and TRBJ1-6; 8 positions match TRBD1. The receptor was derived from a girl under 18 with multiple sclerosis. Sequencing was done on a sample of blood. CDR3 nucleotide sequence: TGTGCCAGCAGTGATGGACAGGGAGACTATAATTCACCCCTCCACTTT. Translating gives CASSDGQGDYNSPLHF.